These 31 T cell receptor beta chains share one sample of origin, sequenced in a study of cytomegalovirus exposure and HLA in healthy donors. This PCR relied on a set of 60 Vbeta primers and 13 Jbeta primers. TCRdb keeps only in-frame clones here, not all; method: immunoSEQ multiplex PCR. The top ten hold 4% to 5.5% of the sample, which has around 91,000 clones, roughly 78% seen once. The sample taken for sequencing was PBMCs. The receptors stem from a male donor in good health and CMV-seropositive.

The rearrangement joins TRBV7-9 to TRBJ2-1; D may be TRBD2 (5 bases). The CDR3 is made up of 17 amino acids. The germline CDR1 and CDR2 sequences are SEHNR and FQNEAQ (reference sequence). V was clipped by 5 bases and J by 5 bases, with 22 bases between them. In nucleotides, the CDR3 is TGTGCCAGCAGCCCCCAACTAGGGCTAGCAGAAGACAATGAGCAGTTCTTC. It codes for CASSPQLGLAEDNEQFF.

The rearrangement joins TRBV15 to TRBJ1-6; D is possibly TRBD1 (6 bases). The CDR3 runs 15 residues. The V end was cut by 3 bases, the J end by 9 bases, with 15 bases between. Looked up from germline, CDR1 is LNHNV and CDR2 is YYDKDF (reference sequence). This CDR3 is CATSRGGGGGSPLHF. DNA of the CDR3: TGTGCCACCAGCAGGGGTGGCGGGGGCGGTTCACCCCTCCACTTT. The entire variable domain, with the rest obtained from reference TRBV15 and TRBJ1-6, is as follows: DAMVIQNPRYQVTQFGKPVTLSCSQTLNHNVMYWYQQKSSQAPKLLFHYYDKDFNNEADTPDNFQSRRPNTSFCFLDIRSPGLGDTAMYLCATSRGGGGGSPLHFGNGTRLTVT.

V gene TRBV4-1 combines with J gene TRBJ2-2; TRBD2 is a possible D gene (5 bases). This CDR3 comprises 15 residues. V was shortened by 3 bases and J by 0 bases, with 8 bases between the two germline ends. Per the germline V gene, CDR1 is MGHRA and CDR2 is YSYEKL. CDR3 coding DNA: TGCGCCAGCAGCCACGGGAAATCGAACACCGGGGAGCTGTTTTTT. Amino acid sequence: CASSHGKSNTGELFF.

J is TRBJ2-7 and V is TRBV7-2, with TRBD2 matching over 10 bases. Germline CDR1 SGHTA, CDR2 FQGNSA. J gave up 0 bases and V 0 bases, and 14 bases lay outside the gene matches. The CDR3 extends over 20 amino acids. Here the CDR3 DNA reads TGTGCCAGCAGCTTAGCCCCCTGGGAGAGCGGGGGGGCCCACTCCTACGAGCAGTACTTC. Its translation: CASSLAPWESGGAHSYEQYF.

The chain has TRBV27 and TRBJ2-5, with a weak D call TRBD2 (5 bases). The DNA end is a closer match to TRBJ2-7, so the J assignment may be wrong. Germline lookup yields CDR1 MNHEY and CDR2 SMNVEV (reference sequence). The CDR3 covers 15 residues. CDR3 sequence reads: CASSLSSGVSYEQYF. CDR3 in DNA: TGTGCCAGCAGTTTATCCTCCGGGGTAAGCTACGAGCAGTACTTC.

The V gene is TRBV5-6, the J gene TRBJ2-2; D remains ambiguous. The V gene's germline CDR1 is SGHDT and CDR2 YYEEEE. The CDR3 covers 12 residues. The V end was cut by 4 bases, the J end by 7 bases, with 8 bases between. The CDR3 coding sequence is TGTGCCAGCAGCCCTACTGTCGGGGAGCTGTTTTTT. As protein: CASSPTVGELFF.

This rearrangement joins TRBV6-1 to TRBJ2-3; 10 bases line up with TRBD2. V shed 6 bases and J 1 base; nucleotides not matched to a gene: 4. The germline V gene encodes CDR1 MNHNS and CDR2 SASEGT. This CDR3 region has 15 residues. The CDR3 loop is CASRSGTSGTDTQYF. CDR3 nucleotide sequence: TGTGCCAGCAGATCCGGGACTAGCGGCACAGATACGCAGTATTTT.

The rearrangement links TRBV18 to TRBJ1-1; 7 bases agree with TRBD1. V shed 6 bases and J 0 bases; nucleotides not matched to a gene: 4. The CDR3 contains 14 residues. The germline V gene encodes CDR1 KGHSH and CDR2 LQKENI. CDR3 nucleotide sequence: TGTGCCAGCTCTCCGGGACAGTTGAACACTGAAGCTTTCTTT. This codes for CASSPGQLNTEAFF.

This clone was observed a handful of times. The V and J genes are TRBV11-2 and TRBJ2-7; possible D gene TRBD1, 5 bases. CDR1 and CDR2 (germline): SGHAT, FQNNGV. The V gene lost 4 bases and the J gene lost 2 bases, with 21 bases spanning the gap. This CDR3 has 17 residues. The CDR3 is CASSSRTDSRLAYEQYF. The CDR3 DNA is TGTGCCAGCAGCTCTAGAACAGACAGTAGGTTAGCCTACGAGCAGTACTTC.

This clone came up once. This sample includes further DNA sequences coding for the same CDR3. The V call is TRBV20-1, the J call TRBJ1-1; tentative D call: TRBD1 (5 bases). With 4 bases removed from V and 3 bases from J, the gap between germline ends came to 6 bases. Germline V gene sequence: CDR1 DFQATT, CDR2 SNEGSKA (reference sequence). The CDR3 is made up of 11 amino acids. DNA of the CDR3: TGCAGTGCTACAGGGTACACTGAAGCTTTCTTT. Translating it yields CSATGYTEAFF.

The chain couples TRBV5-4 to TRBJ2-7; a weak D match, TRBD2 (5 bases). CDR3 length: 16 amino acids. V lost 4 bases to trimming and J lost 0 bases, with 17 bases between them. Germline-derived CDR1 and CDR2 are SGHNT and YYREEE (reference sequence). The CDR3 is CASSPEAPRGSYEQYF. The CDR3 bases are TGTGCCAGCAGCCCGGAGGCCCCTCGAGGCTCCTACGAGCAGTACTTC.

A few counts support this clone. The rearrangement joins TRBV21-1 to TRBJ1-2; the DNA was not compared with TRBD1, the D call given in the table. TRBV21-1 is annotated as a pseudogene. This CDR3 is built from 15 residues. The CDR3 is CASSLQTGSNYGYTF. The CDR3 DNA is TGTGCCAGCAGCTTACAGACAGGCTCTAACTATGGCTACACCTTC.

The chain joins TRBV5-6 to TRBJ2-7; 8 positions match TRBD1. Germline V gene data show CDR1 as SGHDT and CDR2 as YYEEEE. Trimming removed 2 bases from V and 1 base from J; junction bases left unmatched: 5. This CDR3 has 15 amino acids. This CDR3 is CASSFDRGSSYEQYF. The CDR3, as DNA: TGTGCCAGCAGCTTTGACAGGGGTTCTTCCTACGAGCAGTACTTC.

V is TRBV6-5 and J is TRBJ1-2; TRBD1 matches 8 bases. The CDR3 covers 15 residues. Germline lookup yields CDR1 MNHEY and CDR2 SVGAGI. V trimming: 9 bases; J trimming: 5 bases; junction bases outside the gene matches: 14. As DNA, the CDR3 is TGTGCCAGTACCCCCGGCCAGGGGGCGCCATATGGCTACACCTTC. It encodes CASTPGQGAPYGYTF.

CDR3 loop: CASSLPARGEYEQYF. The CDR3 DNA is TGCGCCAGCAGCTTACCCGCCAGGGGAGAATACGAGCAGTACTTC. The rearrangement links TRBV5-1 to TRBJ2-7; TRBD1 is a possible D gene (6 bases). Germline V gene lookup returns CDR1 SGHRS and CDR2 YFSETQ. The CDR3 is 15 amino acids. V was shortened by 2 bases and J by 4 bases, with 16 bases between the two germline ends.

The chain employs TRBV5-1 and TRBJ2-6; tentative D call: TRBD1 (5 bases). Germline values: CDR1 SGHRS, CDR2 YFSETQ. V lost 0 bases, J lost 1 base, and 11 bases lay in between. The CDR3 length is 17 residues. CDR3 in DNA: TGCGCCAGCAGCTTGGCCATTACAGGTTCTGGGGCCAACGTCCTGACTTTC. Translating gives CASSLAITGSGANVLTF.

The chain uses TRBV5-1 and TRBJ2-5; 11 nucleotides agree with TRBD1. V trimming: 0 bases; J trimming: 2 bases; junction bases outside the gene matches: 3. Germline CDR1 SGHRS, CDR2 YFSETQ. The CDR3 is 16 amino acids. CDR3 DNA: TGCGCCAGCAGCTTGGGGGACAGGGGGTCACAAGAGACCCAGTACTTC. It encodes CASSLGDRGSQETQYF.

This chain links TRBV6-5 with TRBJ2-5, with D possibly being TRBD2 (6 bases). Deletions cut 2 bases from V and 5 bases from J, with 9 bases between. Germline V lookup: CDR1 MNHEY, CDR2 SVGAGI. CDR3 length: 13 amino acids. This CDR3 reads CASSYKGRETQYF. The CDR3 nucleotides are TGTGCCAGCAGTTACAAAGGGAGGGAGACCCAGTACTTC.

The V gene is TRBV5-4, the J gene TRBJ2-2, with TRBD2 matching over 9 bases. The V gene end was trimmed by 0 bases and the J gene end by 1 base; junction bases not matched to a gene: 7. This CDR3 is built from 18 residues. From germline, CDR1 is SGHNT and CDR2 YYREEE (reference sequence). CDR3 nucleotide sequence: TGTGCCAGCAGCTTGGGACTAGCGGCCGACGAGAACACCGGGGAGCTGTTTTTT. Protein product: CASSLGLAADENTGELFF. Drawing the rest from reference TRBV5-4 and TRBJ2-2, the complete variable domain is ETGVTQSPTHLIKTRGQQVTLRCSSQSGHNTVSWYQQALGQGPQFIFQYYREEENGRGNFPPRFSGLQFPNYSSELNVNALELDDSALYLCASSLGLAADENTGELFFGEGSRLTVL.

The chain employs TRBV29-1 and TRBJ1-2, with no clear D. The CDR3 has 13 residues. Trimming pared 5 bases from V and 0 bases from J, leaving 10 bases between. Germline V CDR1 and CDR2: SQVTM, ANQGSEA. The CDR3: CSVPREANYGYTF. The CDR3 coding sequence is TGCAGCGTTCCACGGGAAGCTAACTATGGCTACACCTTC.

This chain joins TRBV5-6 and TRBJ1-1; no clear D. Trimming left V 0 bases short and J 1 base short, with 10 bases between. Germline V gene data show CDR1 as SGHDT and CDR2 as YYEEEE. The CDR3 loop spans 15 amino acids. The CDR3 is CASSLAWAQNTEAFF. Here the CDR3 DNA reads TGTGCCAGCAGCTTGGCTTGGGCGCAGAACACTGAAGCTTTCTTT.

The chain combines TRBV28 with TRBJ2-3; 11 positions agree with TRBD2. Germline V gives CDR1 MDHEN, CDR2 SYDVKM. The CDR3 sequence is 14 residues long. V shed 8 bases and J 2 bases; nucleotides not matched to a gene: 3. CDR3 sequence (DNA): TGTGCCAGCTTAGCGGGAGGGTACACAGATACGCAGTATTTT. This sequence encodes CASLAGGYTDTQYF. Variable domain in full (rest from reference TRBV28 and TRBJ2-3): DVKVTQSSRYLVKRTGEKVFLECVQDMDHENMFWYRQDPGLGLRLIYFSYDVKMKEKGDIPEGYSVSREKKERFSLILESASTNQTSMYLCASLAGGYTDTQYFGPGTRLTVL.

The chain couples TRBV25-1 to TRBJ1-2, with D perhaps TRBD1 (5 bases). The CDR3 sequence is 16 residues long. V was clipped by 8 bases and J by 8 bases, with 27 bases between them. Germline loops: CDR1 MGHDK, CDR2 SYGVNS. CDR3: CASSGDAGWAREGYTF. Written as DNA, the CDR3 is TGTGCCAGCTCCGGAGATGCAGGGTGGGCTCGGGAGGGCTACACCTTC.

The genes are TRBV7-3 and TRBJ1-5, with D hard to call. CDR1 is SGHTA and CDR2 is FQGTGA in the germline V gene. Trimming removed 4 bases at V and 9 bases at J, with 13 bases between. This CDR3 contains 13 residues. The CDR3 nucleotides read TGTGCCAGCAGCTACACCCAGGCTGGGCCCCAGCATTTT. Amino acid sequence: CASSYTQAGPQHF.

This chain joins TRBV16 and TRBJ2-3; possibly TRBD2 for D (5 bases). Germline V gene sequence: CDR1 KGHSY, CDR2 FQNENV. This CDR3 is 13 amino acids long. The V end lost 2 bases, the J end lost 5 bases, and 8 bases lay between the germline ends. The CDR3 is CASSQSRGDTQYF. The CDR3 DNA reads TGTGCCAGCAGCCAAAGTCGGGGAGATACGCAGTATTTT.

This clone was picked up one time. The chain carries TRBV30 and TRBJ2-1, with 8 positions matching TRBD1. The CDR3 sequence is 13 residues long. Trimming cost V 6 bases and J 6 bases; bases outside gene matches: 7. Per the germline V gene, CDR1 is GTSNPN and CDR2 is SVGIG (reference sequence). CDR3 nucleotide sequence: TGTGCCTGCGGACAGGGTGGAAGCAATGAGCAGTTCTTC. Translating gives CACGQGGSNEQFF.

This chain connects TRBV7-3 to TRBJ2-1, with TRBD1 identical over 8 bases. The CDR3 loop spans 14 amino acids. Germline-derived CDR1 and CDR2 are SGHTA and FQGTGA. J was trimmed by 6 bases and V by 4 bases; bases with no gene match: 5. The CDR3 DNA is TGTGCCAGCAGCTCAGGACAGGGCCCCAATGAGCAGTTCTTC. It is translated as CASSSGQGPNEQFF.

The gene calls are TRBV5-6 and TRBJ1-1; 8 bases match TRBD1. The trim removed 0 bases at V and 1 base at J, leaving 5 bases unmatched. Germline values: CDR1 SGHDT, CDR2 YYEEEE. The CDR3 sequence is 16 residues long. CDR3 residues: CASSLVTGVANTEAFF. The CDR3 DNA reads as TGTGCCAGCAGCTTGGTGACAGGGGTTGCGAACACTGAAGCTTTCTTT. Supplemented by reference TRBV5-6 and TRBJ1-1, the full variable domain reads DAGVTQSPTHLIKTRGQQVTLRCSPKSGHDTVSWYQQALGQGPQFIFQYYEEEERQRGNFPDRFSGHQFPNYSSELNVNALLLGDSALYLCASSLVTGVANTEAFFGQGTRLTVV.

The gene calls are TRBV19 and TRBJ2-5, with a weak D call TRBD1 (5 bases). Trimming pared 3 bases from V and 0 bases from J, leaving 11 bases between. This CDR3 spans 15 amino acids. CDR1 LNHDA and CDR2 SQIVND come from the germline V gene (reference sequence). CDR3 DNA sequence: TGTGCCAGTAGTATCGGTTCGACAGACCAAGAGACCCAGTACTTC. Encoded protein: CASSIGSTDQETQYF.

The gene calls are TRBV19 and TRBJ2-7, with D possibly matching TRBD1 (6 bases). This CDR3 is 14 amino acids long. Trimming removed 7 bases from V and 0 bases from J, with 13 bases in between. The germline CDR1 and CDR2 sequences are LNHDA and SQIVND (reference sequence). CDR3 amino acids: CASTPDSYSYEQYF. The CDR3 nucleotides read TGTGCCAGTACCCCGGACAGCTACTCCTACGAGCAGTACTTC.

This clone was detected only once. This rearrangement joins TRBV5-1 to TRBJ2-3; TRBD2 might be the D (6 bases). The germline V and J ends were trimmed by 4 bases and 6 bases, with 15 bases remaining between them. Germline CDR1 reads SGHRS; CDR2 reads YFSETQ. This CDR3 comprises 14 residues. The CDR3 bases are TGCGCCAGCAGCATGGGACTGTATCGGGATACGCAGTATTTT. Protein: CASSMGLYRDTQYF.